These T cell receptor beta chains were read from a single sample in a study of blood T cell repertoires in COVID-19. The data were produced by immunoSEQ multiplex PCR, yet TCRdb's version contains in-frame clones alone and is incomplete. Seen here are around 99,000 clones, roughly 85% observed once, and the top ten hold roughly 20%. The source material was peripheral blood. The origin of the receptors is a woman aged 60-75 years with acute or convalescent COVID-19. Each CDR3 is given with its conserved first and last residue. Fields, in order: clone size, J gene, D gene, V gene, CDR3 DNA, CDR3 protein. A D gene is named only where the DNA matches it firmly. The size of a clone is reported for some rows only, either as once, few or many, or as a class for expanded clones.

>.|TRBJ2-5|.|TRBV29-1
TGCAGCGTTGTCCCAGAAGAGACCCAGTACTTC
CSVVPEETQYF
>.|TRBJ2-1|TRBD1|TRBV29-1
TGCAGCGTGCGGACAGGACCCTACAATGAGCAGTTCTTC
CSVRTGPYNEQFF
>.|TRBJ2-1|.|TRBV30
TGTGCCTGGAGTGACGGGGGTTCCTACAATGAGCAGTTCTTC
CAWSDGGSYNEQFF
>.|TRBJ2-3|.|TRBV5-1
TGCGCCAGCAGTCCCATTCCTGGGGGCAGGGCAACAGATACGCAGTATTTT
CASSPIPGGRATDTQYF
>.|TRBJ2-7|TRBD2|TRBV30
TGTGCCTGGAGTGTTGATAGCGGGAGCTACGAGCAGTACTTC
CAWSVDSGSYEQYF
>.|TRBJ1-5|.|TRBV28
TGTGCCAGCATAGGGGGTGCCGTAGGGGATCAGCCCCAGCATTTT
CASIGGAVGDQPQHF
>.|TRBJ2-5|TRBD2|TRBV7-2
TGTGCCAGCAGCTTAGAAGCTAGCGGGGTAAAGGGGGCCCAGTACTTC
CASSLEASGVKGAQYF
>.|TRBJ2-3|.|TRBV9
TGTGCCAGCGCACCACAGCTTGCTGGCACAGATACGCAGTATTTT
CASAPQLAGTDTQYF
>.|TRBJ1-6|.|TRBV28
TGTGCCAGCAGTAAAAGGGGTCCCCCCACCCTCCACTTT
CASSKRGPPTLHF
>few|TRBJ2-1|TRBD2|TRBV9
TGTGCCAGCAGCGTAACATGGACTAGCGGGTACAATGAGCAGTTCTTC
CASSVTWTSGYNEQFF
>.|TRBJ1-1|TRBD1|TRBV9
TGTGCCAGCAGCCTACTGACAGGGATGAACACTGAAGCTTTCTTT
CASSLLTGMNTEAFF
>.|TRBJ2-3|.|TRBV12-2
TGTGCAAGTCGCATCCGCAATCTACTAGCGGGGGTGAACACAGATACGCAGTATTTT
CASRIRNLLAGVNTDTQYF
>.|TRBJ2-7|TRBD1|TRBV18
TGTGCCAGCTCACCAGCCGGGACAGGGGTTACCGAGCAGTACTTC
CASSPAGTGVTEQYF
>.|TRBJ1-2|TRBD1|TRBV25-1
TGTGCCAGCAGTGAGACAGGGTTTACCTATGGCTACACCTTC
CASSETGFTYGYTF
>.|TRBJ2-5|TRBD2|TRBV5-4
TGTGCCAGCAGCTCCCGACTAGCGGGGGCCCAAGAGACCCAGTACTTC
CASSSRLAGAQETQYF
>.|TRBJ1-4|.|TRBV7-6
TGTGCCAGCAGCTTACGGCAGGGAGGGGGTGAAAAACTGTTTTTT
CASSLRQGGGEKLFF
>few|TRBJ1-2|.|TRBV11-2
TGTGCCAGCAGCTTAGTTTCCAGCTATGGCTACACCTTC
CASSLVSSYGYTF
>.|TRBJ2-2|TRBD1|TRBV2
TGTGCCAGCAGTCGGACAGGGAGTAACACCGGGGAGCTGTTTTTT
CASSRTGSNTGELFF
>once|TRBJ2-2|.|TRBV2
TGTGCCAGCAAACGAGGGAGCGGCAACACCGGGGAGCTGTTTTTT
CASKRGSGNTGELFF
>.|TRBJ2-7|.|TRBV5-1
TGCGCCAGCAGCTTGGATGGGACTGTGCGGGAGCAGTACTTC
CASSLDGTVREQYF
>.|TRBJ2-1|.|TRBV6-1
TGTGCCAGCAGTGAAGAGGACAGCCCAAACTACAATGAGCAGTTCTTC
CASSEEDSPNYNEQFF
>.|TRBJ2-1|.|TRBV6-5
TGTGCCAGCAGGGAGGGGAGAGCTGCCGTCAATGAGCAGTTCTTC
CASREGRAAVNEQFF
>once|TRBJ2-7|.|TRBV29-1
TGCAGCGTTAAAAACACGTACGAGCAGTACTTC
CSVKNTYEQYF
>.|TRBJ2-2|TRBD1|TRBV2
TGTGCCAGCAGCTACAGGGGGAACACCGGGGAGCTGTTTTTT
CASSYRGNTGELFF
>once|TRBJ1-2|TRBD1|TRBV25-1
TGTGCCAGCAGTCCAAGGACAGGCTATGGCTACACCTTC
CASSPRTGYGYTF
>.|TRBJ2-7|.|TRBV30
TGTGCCTGGAGTGTAGACGGGGACTCCTACGAGCAGTACTTC
CAWSVDGDSYEQYF
>once|TRBJ2-7|.|TRBV4-1
TGCGCCAGCAGCCAGAGCGTCGGCGACTACGAGCAGTACTTC
CASSQSVGDYEQYF
>.|TRBJ2-2|.|TRBV28
TGTGCCAGCAGTCTACCCCCCGGGGAGCTGTTTTTT
CASSLPPGELFF
>.|TRBJ2-7|.|TRBV18
TGTGCCAGCTCACCCCGGACAGCCTACGAGCAGTACTTC
CASSPRTAYEQYF
>.|TRBJ2-3|.|TRBV2
TGTGCCACCCGAACAAGGGAAGTAGCGGATACGCAGTATTTT
CATRTREVADTQYF
>.|TRBJ1-4|.|TRBV7-9
TGTGCCAGCAGCTCAGGGAAAACTAATGAAAAACTGTTTTTT
CASSSGKTNEKLFF
>.|TRBJ2-5|TRBD2|TRBV24-1
TGTGCCACCGGGTCCCAGGGAGGGGCTTTGGAGACCCAGTACTTC
CATGSQGGALETQYF
>.|TRBJ2-1|.|TRBV20-1
TGCAGTGCTAGTCGGAGTAACGGGAACAATGAGCAGTTCTTC
CSASRSNGNNEQFF